These 20 T cell receptor beta chains were all obtained from the same sample, sequenced in a study of molecular identifiers for immune sequencing clone quantification (dated by TCRdb to the late 2010s). Library prep was done by PCR. Sequenced using an Illumina HiSeq 4000. TCRdb's own reprocessing of the public reads used fastp at Q25 and MiXCR and kept productive beta chains. Entries that share a CDR3 protein sequence are merged under the most common genes and DNA. Counted in this sample were more than 450,000 distinct CDR3 sequences; around a fifth of them appeared once. Of the sample, more than 0.8% is held by the ten largest clones. The sequencing input was naive CD8+ T cells from blood, with Jurkat cell RNA spiked in. The cell subset or site label, as the study defines it: FACS-sorted CD8+CD4-CCR7+CD45RA+ naive T cells. The receptors originated from a human donor in good health. Some libraries in this study had Jurkat cell RNA spiked in.

This clonotype was seen a few times. V is TRBV4-3 and J is TRBJ2-1; no reliable D call. Germline V gene sequence: CDR1 LGHNA, CDR2 YSLEER. This CDR3 spans 15 amino acids. V lost 1 base to trimming and J lost 1 base, with 8 bases between them. CDR3 amino acids: CASSQAPGSYNEQFF. In DNA, the CDR3 is TGCGCCAGCAGCCAAGCCCCGGGTTCCTACAATGAGCAGTTCTTC.

DNA of the CDR3: TGTGCCAGCAAATGGGGTGCTAGAACAGATACGCAGTATTTT. Translating gives CASKWGARTDTQYF. V is TRBV11-2 and J is TRBJ2-3, with unresolved D. V lost 7 bases, J lost 3 bases, and 14 bases lay in between. In germline, CDR1 is SGHAT, CDR2 FQNNGV. The CDR3 sequence is 14 residues long.

This clonotype was detected ten times or more. J is TRBJ2-1 and V is TRBV7-9; TRBD1 aligns across 7 bases. CDR1 SEHNR and CDR2 FQNEAQ come from the germline V gene (reference sequence). J was trimmed by 3 bases and V by 2 bases; bases with no gene match: 4. The CDR3 extends over 15 amino acids. This chain's CDR3 is CASSLSWDSYNEQFF. The CDR3, as DNA: TGTGCCAGCAGCTTATCGTGGGACAGCTACAATGAGCAGTTCTTC.

This clonotype appeared many times. The V call is TRBV4-3, the J call TRBJ2-7; D may correspond to TRBD1 or TRBD2 (6 bases each). This CDR3 has 17 residues. Per the germline V gene, CDR1 is LGHNA and CDR2 is YSLEER. The ends were cut back, 0 bases at V and 3 bases at J, with 18 bases in the middle. The CDR3 DNA reads TGCGCCAGCAGCCAAGATTTAGTCGGGGGCGGCTTCTACGAGCAGTACTTC. Residues: CASSQDLVGGGFYEQYF.

This clonotype was observed at least ten times. This chain links TRBV14 with TRBJ2-7; possibly TRBD1 for D (6 bases). The germline V and J ends were trimmed by 1 base and 0 bases, with 7 bases remaining between them. Germline loops: CDR1 SGHDN, CDR2 FVKESK. The CDR3 runs 14 residues. CDR3 nucleotides: TGTGCCAGCAGCCAAGGGACAGACTCCTACGAGCAGTACTTC. Amino acid sequence: CASSQGTDSYEQYF.

This clonotype was seen more than once but under ten times. The rearrangement joins TRBV27 to TRBJ1-2; a possible D gene is TRBD1 (5 bases). CDR3 size: 16 residues. Trimming cost V 2 bases and J 8 bases, with 21 bases left between them. The germline V gene has CDR1 MNHEY and CDR2 SMNVEV (reference sequence). CDR3 protein: CASSLSTRAGYDGYTF. The CDR3 DNA is TGTGCCAGCAGTTTAAGTACTAGGGCAGGGTATGACGGCTACACCTTC.

This chain links TRBV11-2 with TRBJ2-3, with 7 bases that match TRBD2. This CDR3 is 15 amino acids long. Germline values: CDR1 SGHAT, CDR2 FQNNGV. V lost 4 bases, J lost 2 bases, and 6 bases stayed unmatched. The CDR3 sequence is CASSSWRDYTDTQYF. The CDR3 nucleotides are TGTGCCAGCAGCTCCTGGCGGGACTACACAGATACGCAGTATTTT.

This chain links TRBV2 with TRBJ1-1, with D tentatively TRBD1 (5 bases). There are 13 residues in the CDR3. Trimming took 8 bases from V and 5 from J, leaving 15 bases between them. Germline CDR1 reads SNHLY; CDR2 reads FYNNEI. The CDR3, as DNA: TGTGCCAGCCAGGACGGGGCTGGGACTGAAGCTTTCTTT. It specifies CASQDGAGTEAFF.

The gene calls are TRBV28 and TRBJ2-1; TRBD2 matches 7 bases. The V gene end was trimmed by 7 bases and the J gene end by 8 bases; junction bases not matched to a gene: 17. The CDR3 sequence is 16 residues long. Looked up from germline, CDR1 is MDHEN and CDR2 is SYDVKM. CDR3 DNA sequence: TGTGCCAGCACCCCCCTGGCTAGCGGACCTTACGATGAGCAGTTCTTC. This encodes CASTPLASGPYDEQFF.

This clonotype was counted a few times. The V gene is TRBV7-3, the J gene TRBJ2-6, with D possibly TRBD1 on 6 matching bases. V lost 3 bases to trimming and J lost 10 bases, with 16 bases between them. CDR1 is SGHTA and CDR2 is FQGTGA in the germline V gene. This CDR3 is 15 amino acids long. The CDR3 sequence is CASSFFPGQGNVLTF. CDR3 DNA sequence: TGTGCCAGCAGCTTTTTCCCGGGACAAGGTAACGTCCTGACTTTC.

In its sample, this clonotype was seen a few times. The genes are TRBV5-4 and TRBJ1-1; 12 bases are shared with TRBD1. The length of the CDR3 is 14 residues. Germline-derived CDR1 and CDR2 are SGHNT and YYREEE (reference sequence). After removal of 4 bases from V and 4 bases from J, the junction contained 2 bases not matched to a gene. CDR3 bases: TGTGCCAGCAGCGGGACAGGGGGCTTCACTGAAGCTTTCTTT. Its translation: CASSGTGGFTEAFF.

The table lists this clonotype with a few counts. A read error may account for a junction end that differs from germline. This sequence joins TRBV7-7 and TRBJ2-5, with TRBD2 matching over 14 bases. Looked up from germline, CDR1 is SSHAT and CDR2 is FNYEAQ (reference sequence). The CDR3 spans 18 residues. The CDR3 sequence is CASSSGLAGALYQETQYF. CDR3 nucleotide sequence: TGTGCTAGCAGCTCGGGACTAGCGGGAGCCCTGTACCAAGAGACCCAGTACTTC.

The chain is built from TRBV24-1 and TRBJ2-3; TRBD1 aligns across 7 bases. The CDR3 is made up of 15 amino acids. Unmatched junction bases numbered 6, after V lost 7 bases and J lost 0 bases. Germline V CDR1 and CDR2: KGHDR, SFDVKD. DNA for the CDR3: TGTGCCACCAGGGGGACAGATCCTAGCACAGATACGCAGTATTTT. Its protein is CATRGTDPSTDTQYF.

This clonotype was counted once. A read error may explain this, as a much larger clone is one base away. The chain couples TRBV24-1 to TRBJ2-7; tentative D call: TRBD1 (6 bases). CDR3 length equals 12 residues. Germline V gene lookup returns CDR1 KGHDR and CDR2 SFDVKD. DNA for the CDR3: TGTCCCACCAGTGATTCAGGGGACGAGCAGTACTTC. Protein sequence: CPTSDSGDEQYF.

This clonotype has ten or more counts. The V and J genes are TRBV3-1 and TRBJ2-4; TRBD2 aligns across 12 bases. Germline CDR1 LGHDT, CDR2 YNNKEL (reference sequence). This CDR3 has 18 amino acids. After removal of 1 base from V and 0 bases from J, the junction contained 4 bases not matched to a gene. The chain's CDR3 is CASSQGTSGNLAKNIQYF. As DNA, the CDR3 is TGTGCCAGCAGCCAAGGGACTAGCGGGAATCTAGCCAAAAACATTCAGTACTTC.

This clonotype was observed at least ten times. The CDR3 sequence: CASSQSPGQPNTEAFF. The DNA for the CDR3 is TGCGCCAGCAGCCAAAGTCCGGGACAACCGAACACTGAAGCTTTCTTT. The chain is built from TRBV4-1 and TRBJ1-1, with D possibly being TRBD1 (6 bases). The V end lost 2 bases, the J end lost 1 base, and 14 bases lay between the germline ends. Germline values: CDR1 MGHRA, CDR2 YSYEKL. The CDR3 consists of 16 residues.

Many counts were recorded for this clonotype. The chain has TRBV30 and TRBJ2-7, with D perhaps TRBD1 (5 bases). The germline CDR1 and CDR2 sequences are GTSNPN and SVGIG (reference sequence). The CDR3 sequence is 14 residues long. V was pared by 2 bases and J by 1 base, with 12 bases between. The CDR3, as DNA: TGTGCCTGGAGTATGGGGCTAACTTCCTACGAGCAGTACTTC. Amino acids: CAWSMGLTSYEQYF.

Many counts were recorded for this clonotype. V gene TRBV5-1 combines with J gene TRBJ2-1, with 9 bases that match TRBD2. The V gene end was trimmed by 2 bases and the J gene end by 9 bases; junction bases not matched to a gene: 3. Looked up from germline, CDR1 is SGHRS and CDR2 is YFSETQ. The CDR3 is 13 residues long. CDR3 protein: CASSLSLAGEQFF. The CDR3 DNA sequence: TGCGCCAGCAGCTTATCACTAGCGGGTGAGCAGTTCTTC.

Concerning this clonotype itself: Just one base apart from a much larger clone, this may be a read error. The chain couples TRBV7-9 to TRBJ2-4; D may correspond to TRBD1 or TRBD2 (5 bases each). The germline V gene has CDR1 SEHNR and CDR2 FQNEAQ (reference sequence). The CDR3 consists of 15 residues. CDR3 sequence reads: CASSSGTIGKNIQHF. The CDR3 DNA reads TGTGCCAGCAGCTCCGGGACCATAGGCAAAAACATTCAGCACTTC.

This clonotype was recorded at least ten times. This chain connects TRBV5-1 to TRBJ2-3; possibly TRBD2 for D (5 bases). Trimming removed 4 bases from V and 0 bases from J, with 12 bases in between. The CDR3 totals 15 residues. The germline gives CDR1 SGHRS, CDR2 YFSETQ. The CDR3: CASSTSAASTDTQYF. CDR3 coding DNA: TGCGCCAGCAGCACCTCAGCGGCGAGCACAGATACGCAGTATTTT.